A selection of T cell receptor beta chains follows, all from one sample in a study of blood T cell repertoires in COVID-19. This table comes from immunoSEQ multiplex PCR, and its TCRdb copy is limited to in-frame clones, with some not included. The sample lists under 300,000 clones, roughly 90% seen once, with 13% in the top ten. Sequencing used peripheral blood. The receptors originated from a woman between 65 and 79 years old with COVID-19, enrolled during active disease. CDR3s include the opening cysteine and the closing phenylalanine or tryptophan. Fields, in order: D gene, V gene, J gene, clone size, CDR3 protein, CDR3 DNA. The D gene is left open where the match is weak. For some rows the clone size is stated as once, few or many, or as a class when expanded; others skip it.

d_call: TRBD1; v_call: TRBV6-6; j_call: TRBJ1-3; clone_size: -; cdr3_aa: CASRGQGNTIYF; cdr3_nt: TGTGCCAGCAGGGGACAGGGAAACACCATATATTTT
d_call: TRBD1; v_call: TRBV5-1; j_call: TRBJ2-1; clone_size: -; cdr3_aa: CASSEGTGGLNEQFF; cdr3_nt: TGCGCCAGCAGCGAGGGGACAGGGGGCTTAAATGAGCAGTTCTTC
d_call: -; v_call: TRBV19; j_call: TRBJ2-2; clone_size: -; cdr3_aa: CASSIIAGGTGELFF; cdr3_nt: TGTGCCAGTAGTATAATAGCCGGGGGCACCGGGGAGCTGTTTTTT
d_call: -; v_call: TRBV5-6; j_call: TRBJ1-6; clone_size: -; cdr3_aa: CASSEKSGDPYSPLHF; cdr3_nt: TGTGCCAGCAGCGAGAAATCAGGGGATCCTTATTCACCCCTCCACTTT
d_call: TRBD1; v_call: TRBV5-6; j_call: TRBJ1-1; clone_size: -; cdr3_aa: CASSPGQTEAFF; cdr3_nt: TGTGCCAGCAGCCCGGGACAGACTGAAGCTTTCTTT
d_call: -; v_call: TRBV29-1; j_call: TRBJ2-3; clone_size: -; cdr3_aa: CSVGGVVTDTQYF; cdr3_nt: TGCAGCGTTGGGGGGGTGGTCACAGATACGCAGTATTTT
d_call: -; v_call: TRBV11-2; j_call: TRBJ2-3; clone_size: -; cdr3_aa: CASTLGGVTDTQYF; cdr3_nt: TGTGCCAGCACCCTCGGCGGGGTCACAGATACGCAGTATTTT
d_call: -; v_call: TRBV5-1; j_call: TRBJ1-1; clone_size: -; cdr3_aa: CASSPEDSRSEAFF; cdr3_nt: TGCGCCAGCAGCCCGGAGGACAGTCGGAGTGAAGCTTTCTTT
d_call: -; v_call: TRBV9; j_call: TRBJ1-1; clone_size: once; cdr3_aa: CASSPSRGVEAFF; cdr3_nt: TGTGCCAGCAGCCCAAGCAGGGGCGTTGAAGCTTTCTTT
d_call: TRBD2; v_call: TRBV6-2/TRBV6-3; j_call: TRBJ2-3; clone_size: -; cdr3_aa: CASSYRRGSDTQYF; cdr3_nt: TGTGCCAGCAGTTACAGGCGGGGGTCAGATACGCAGTATTTT
d_call: -; v_call: TRBV7-2; j_call: TRBJ2-7; clone_size: -; cdr3_aa: CASSFPSADSPYEQYF; cdr3_nt: TGTGCCAGCAGCTTCCCCTCCGCGGACAGCCCCTACGAGCAGTACTTC
d_call: TRBD2; v_call: TRBV19; j_call: TRBJ2-5; clone_size: -; cdr3_aa: CASSLTELAGGQETQYF; cdr3_nt: TGTGCCAGTAGTCTCACGGAGCTAGCGGGGGGACAAGAGACCCAGTACTTC
d_call: -; v_call: TRBV25-1; j_call: TRBJ2-2; clone_size: few; cdr3_aa: CASGRTTGELFF; cdr3_nt: TGTGCCAGCGGCAGAACGACAGGGGAGCTGTTTTTT
d_call: TRBD1; v_call: TRBV11-2; j_call: TRBJ2-3; clone_size: once; cdr3_aa: CASSKDSGTVSSSTDTQYF; cdr3_nt: TGTGCCAGCAGCAAAGATTCCGGGACAGTTTCTTCTAGCACAGATACGCAGTATTTT
d_call: TRBD1; v_call: TRBV6-5; j_call: TRBJ1-2; clone_size: -; cdr3_aa: CASSLDRGPSGYTF; cdr3_nt: TGTGCCAGCAGCCTGGACAGGGGGCCAAGTGGCTACACCTTC
d_call: -; v_call: TRBV5-1; j_call: TRBJ2-1; clone_size: -; cdr3_aa: CASSLGVYNEQFF; cdr3_nt: TGCGCCAGCAGCTTGGGAGTCTACAATGAGCAGTTCTTC
d_call: TRBD1; v_call: TRBV29-1; j_call: TRBJ1-2; clone_size: -; cdr3_aa: CSVEGTDRGGYGYTF; cdr3_nt: TGCAGCGTTGAGGGGACCGACAGGGGGGGGTATGGCTACACCTTC
d_call: -; v_call: TRBV2; j_call: TRBJ1-1; clone_size: -; cdr3_aa: CASSVGAPEAFF; cdr3_nt: TGTGCCAGCAGTGTAGGGGCCCCGGAAGCTTTCTTT
d_call: TRBD1; v_call: TRBV2; j_call: TRBJ1-3; clone_size: -; cdr3_aa: CASSDNRGTYSGNTIYF; cdr3_nt: TGTGCCAGCAGTGACAACAGGGGAACCTACTCTGGAAACACCATATATTTT
d_call: -; v_call: TRBV7-3; j_call: TRBJ2-3; clone_size: -; cdr3_aa: CASSLSSFRGDTQYF; cdr3_nt: TGTGCCAGCAGCTTATCGAGTTTCAGGGGAGATACGCAGTATTTT
d_call: -; v_call: TRBV5-8; j_call: TRBJ2-7; clone_size: -; cdr3_aa: CASSLGQANSYEQYF; cdr3_nt: TGTGCCAGCAGCTTGGGACAGGCAAACTCCTACGAGCAGTACTTC
d_call: -; v_call: TRBV29-1; j_call: TRBJ2-5; clone_size: -; cdr3_aa: CSVEEEGRETQYF; cdr3_nt: TGCAGCGTTGAAGAGGAGGGTAGGGAGACCCAGTACTTC
d_call: -; v_call: TRBV7-2; j_call: TRBJ2-1; clone_size: -; cdr3_aa: CASSLTNYNEQFF; cdr3_nt: TGTGCCAGCAGCTTGACTAACTACAATGAGCAGTTCTTC
d_call: TRBD1; v_call: TRBV19; j_call: TRBJ2-1; clone_size: once; cdr3_aa: CASSRGQATYNEQFF; cdr3_nt: TGTGCCAGTAGTAGGGGACAGGCGACCTACAATGAGCAGTTCTTC
d_call: TRBD1; v_call: TRBV11-3; j_call: TRBJ1-1; clone_size: -; cdr3_aa: CASSRQGQTEAFF; cdr3_nt: TGTGCCAGCAGTCGACAGGGACAGACTGAAGCTTTCTTT
d_call: TRBD2; v_call: TRBV18; j_call: TRBJ2-3; clone_size: -; cdr3_aa: CASSRLAGEGDTQYF; cdr3_nt: TGTGCCAGCTCAAGACTAGCGGGGGAGGGAGATACGCAGTATTTT
d_call: -; v_call: TRBV24-1; j_call: TRBJ1-4; clone_size: once; cdr3_aa: CATSDPGGASGEKLFF; cdr3_nt: TGTGCCACCAGTGATCCGGGCGGGGCCTCGGGTGAAAAACTGTTTTTT
d_call: -; v_call: TRBV5-6; j_call: TRBJ2-3; clone_size: few; cdr3_aa: CASSPPLELSTDTQYF; cdr3_nt: TGTGCCAGCAGCCCCCCTTTAGAGTTAAGCACAGATACGCAGTATTTT